In this sample, the clone carrying this T cell receptor (beta chain) turned up once. The CDR3 extends over 17 amino acids. This record comes from a study of blood T cell repertoires in COVID-19. Original analysis: Nucleated cell number was recorded as an estimate derived from reference gene primer amplification. The table came from immunoSEQ multiplex PCR; TCRdb's copy has only in-frame clones and leaves some out. That table gives V, J and clone size, and the DNA gave D and trimming. The data contain some 20,000 clones, approximately 90% of them singletons. This TCR was recovered from a woman aged 60-75 years with active COVID-19. V gene TRBV21-1 combines with J gene TRBJ1-6; the D call in the table, TRBD1, was not verified against the DNA. TRBV21-1 is noted as a pseudogene. Sequencing was performed on peripheral blood. DNA of the CDR3: TGTGCCAGCAGCGCGGACCGGGACAGGCCTCGGGATTCACCCCTCCACTTT. Its protein is CASSADRDRPRDSPLHF.